This entry lists 9 T cell receptor beta chains sequenced from one sample in a study of graft-versus-host responses after intestinal transplantation. Produced via immunoSEQ multiplex PCR; TCRdb's table is partial and in-frame only. The table includes about 8,100 clones, about two thirds detected once. Graft material was processed, releasing intraepithelial and lamina propria lymphocytes. Sequenced material: ileum tissue, taken 450 to 470 days after transplant. Receptor source: a human patient who received an intestinal transplant, so some T cells may come from the graft donor.

CDR3 amino acids: CASSYSSGSNTGELFF. The CDR3 DNA follows: TGTGCCAGCAGTTACTCTTCAGGGTCGAACACCGGGGAGCTGTTTTTT. The V gene is TRBV6-5, the J gene TRBJ2-2, with D possibly TRBD1 on 5 matching bases. CDR3 length: 16 amino acids. V was shortened by 0 bases and J by 0 bases, with 8 bases between the two germline ends. Germline V lookup: CDR1 MNHEY, CDR2 SVGAGI.

V is TRBV7-8 and J is TRBJ2-7, with D unresolved. Per germline, CDR1 SGHVS and CDR2 FQNEAQ. The CDR3 contains 14 residues. This CDR3 reads CASSLHLNSYERYV. The CDR3 DNA reads TGTGCCAGCAGCTTACATTTGAACAGTTACGAGCGGTACGTC.

V and J are TRBV30 and TRBJ2-6; D gene unclear. Deletions cut 3 bases from V and 3 bases from J, with 12 bases between. Germline values: CDR1 GTSNPN, CDR2 SVGIG (reference sequence). This CDR3 comprises 15 residues. In DNA form, the CDR3 reads TGTGCCTGGAGCAGACCCCCGGGTGGGGCCAACGTCCTGACTTTC. Its translation is CAWSRPPGGANVLTF. The full variable domain, its missing parts supplied by reference TRBV30 and TRBJ2-6, is SQTIHQWPATLVQPVGSPLSLECTVEGTSNPNLYWYRQAAGRGLQLLFYSVGIGQISSEVPQNLSASRPQDRQFILSSKKLLLSDSGFYLCAWSRPPGGANVLTFGAGSRLTVL.

The chain combines TRBV6-5 with TRBJ2-3, with D hard to call. There are 14 residues in the CDR3. Looked up from germline, CDR1 is MNHEY and CDR2 is SVGAGI. Deletions cut 7 bases from V and 1 base from J, with 12 bases between. CDR3 bases: TGTGCCAGCAAGGAGCCTGGAGGCACAGATACGCAGTATTTT. Amino acids: CASKEPGGTDTQYF.

The rearrangement uses TRBV6-5 and TRBJ2-4; D gene uncertain. V was pared by 4 bases and J by 0 bases, with 7 bases between. The CDR3 totals 14 residues. Germline assignment: CDR1 MNHEY and CDR2 SVGAGI. The CDR3 spells CASSFSAAKNIQYF. The CDR3 nucleotides are TGTGCCAGCAGTTTCTCGGCAGCCAAAAACATTCAGTACTTC.

A remark on this clone: A read error is likely, as this CDR3 ends without the conserved phenylalanine or tryptophan. This rearrangement joins TRBV9 to TRBJ1-2, with D possibly TRBD1 on 5 matching bases. The CDR3 consists of 12 residues. V was clipped by 0 bases and J by 7 bases, with 7 bases between them. In germline, CDR1 is SGDLS, CDR2 YYNGEE. Here the CDR3 DNA reads TGTGCCAGCAGCGTAGGGGGCTTTGGCTACACCCTC. It codes for CASSVGGFGYTL.

The chain recombines TRBV7-9 with TRBJ2-2; 7 positions match TRBD1. V shed 4 bases, J shed 1 base, and the junction held 6 bases outside the gene matches. Germline CDR1 and CDR2: SEHNR and FQNEAQ (reference sequence). This CDR3 is 16 amino acids long. The CDR3 protein is CASSSPGQWNTGELFF. In DNA, the CDR3 is TGTGCCAGCAGCTCCCCGGGACAGTGGAACACCGGGGAGCTGTTTTTT.

The V call is TRBV27, the J call TRBJ2-6; D possibly corresponds to TRBD2 (6 bases). CDR3 length equals 17 residues. CDR1 MNHEY and CDR2 SMNVEV come from the germline V gene (reference sequence). With 4 bases removed from V and 2 bases from J, the gap between germline ends came to 15 bases. CDR3 coding DNA: TGTGCCAGCAGTTCGGGGACTTTTGGACCTGGGGCCAACGTCCTGACTTTC. Translating gives CASSSGTFGPGANVLTF.

This clone has a handful of counts. Distinct nucleotide sequences in the sample also encode this CDR3. The chain couples TRBV6-5 to TRBJ1-1; a weak D match, TRBD1 (6 bases). This CDR3 is 13 amino acids long. The V gene's germline CDR1 is MNHEY and CDR2 SVGAGI. Trimming took off 5 bases at V and 1 base at J, with 8 bases between the two ends. The CDR3 DNA reads as TGTGCCAGCAGTCCAGGGGCGAACACTGAAGCTTTCTTT. It yields the protein CASSPGANTEAFF.